This TCR beta chain appears in the sequencing data of a study of T cells in Graves' hyperthyroidism and ophthalmopathy. Study at large: The blood sample was taken at first diagnosis, before treatment began.

What was amplified from RNA transcripts were TCR beta CDR3 regions. Researchers ran a first-round RT-PCR on the TCR CDR3 using the HTBI primer set. TCRdb independently ran MiXCR on the multiplex PCR reads; one entry per CDR3 protein. The sample contains fewer than 650,000 distinct CDR3 sequences, roughly 14% of which appear only once. The table lists this clonotype with many counts. Germline V CDR1 and CDR2: SGHTA, FQGTGA. This CDR3 region has 17 residues. J was trimmed by 6 bases and V by 0 bases; bases with no gene match: 11. Isolation of PBMCs was performed on 9.5 to 10 ml fresh peripheral blood. The chain employs TRBV7-3 and TRBJ1-2, with 9 bases lining up with TRBD1. The sequencing sample was made of blood. The sequence came from a woman aged 40 to 49 with Graves' ophthalmopathy. CDR3 loop: CASSLTFGTGPGDGYTF. In nucleotides, the CDR3 is TGTGCCAGCAGCTTAACCTTTGGGACAGGGCCTGGGGATGGCTACACCTTC.